The clone carrying this TCR beta chain was seen more than once but under ten times. This CDR3 has 18 residues. CDR1 is SGHRS and CDR2 is YFSETQ in the germline V gene. J was trimmed by 1 base and V by 4 bases; bases with no gene match: 11. This sample is part of a study of T cell responses to AZD1222 COVID-19 vaccine. TCRdb keeps only in-frame clones here, not all; method: immunoSEQ multiplex PCR. The sample holds some 130,000 clones; approximately 87% are singletons and the top ten take less than 4.5%. The material was peripheral blood, obtained on day 0 of AZD1222 vaccination. The genes are TRBV5-1 and TRBJ1-6; 7 bases map to TRBD1. The source is an adult in good health. The CDR3 bases are TGCGCCAGCAGCGCGCGCGAGGGGGCGATGTCCTATAATTCACCCCTCCACTTT. This encodes CASSAREGAMSYNSPLHF.